This T cell receptor beta chain derives from a study of blood T cell repertoires in COVID-19. Study background: Samples came from the United States, Italy and Spain, spanning acute and convalescent COVID-19. Sources were T cells, B-cell-depleted T cells, or PBMCs; the material itself was cDNA or gDNA.

Cohort placement rested on clinical history that participants reported themselves. Original handling: Reference gene primer amplification gave nucleated cell count estimates. TCRdb keeps only in-frame clones here, not all; method: immunoSEQ multiplex PCR. That table gives V, J and clone size, and the DNA gave D and trimming. The sample consists of 130,000 or so clones, 80% to 90% of them appearing once. The receptor's source is a woman aged 50 to 60 with acute COVID-19. The sequencing sample was made of PBMCs or T cells enriched from blood (not recorded which).

The CDR3 bases are TGCGCCAGCAGCCGGGGGGACAATGAGCAGTTCTTC. Its translation: CASSRGDNEQFF. The V gene is TRBV5-1, the J gene TRBJ2-1; TRBD2 aligns across 7 bases. The CDR3 runs to 12 residues. In germline, CDR1 is SGHRS, CDR2 YFSETQ. The V segment lost 4 bases and the J segment 5 bases; nucleotides outside the gene matches: 0.